Described below is a single T cell receptor beta chain sequence and its context. TCRdb reprocessed the reads with MiXCR, giving one entry per CDR3 protein. The table includes around 450,000 distinct CDR3 sequences, approximately 32% detected once. The CDR3 loop spans 20 amino acids. Losses at the gene ends were 5 bases for V and 3 bases for J; bases not matched to a gene: 20. CDR1 and CDR2 from the germline V gene are SGHNT and YENEEA. This sample stems from a study of T cell repertoires in cytomegalovirus infection. The sequence came from a human donor in good health (CMV status not recorded). Some clones in this sample may be carry-over from other donors' samples. The chain uses TRBV11-3 and TRBJ1-3; TRBD1 matches at 9 bases. The sample comprised PBMCs. The CDR3 loop is CASSRRDRDIGRGIGNTIYF. The DNA for the CDR3 is TGTGCCAGCAGCCGTCGGGACAGGGATATCGGAAGAGGAATTGGAAACACCATATATTTT.